The 17 T cell receptor beta chains below all came from one sample that was sequenced in a study of CD8 T cells in ankylosing spondylitis. TCRdb processed the 5' RACE reads anew with MiXCR; each CDR3 protein has one entry. The data contain roughly 670,000 distinct CDR3 sequences, roughly 19% of them singletons. Study-level results: For ankylosing spondylitis blood, a TCR beta motif of seven to nine highly homologous variants appeared characteristic.

These receptors' targets are unknown. Sequencing was performed on blood, either unsorted or a sorted T cell fraction (not recorded which). These receptors originate from a male donor with ankylosing spondylitis.

This clonotype was picked up a small number of times. The chain recombines TRBV20-1 with TRBJ1-2; no definite D call. The germline V gene has CDR1 DFQATT and CDR2 SNEGSKA (reference sequence). The V gene lost 5 bases and the J gene lost 4 bases, with 14 bases spanning the gap. The CDR3 loop spans 13 amino acids. CDR3 in DNA: TGCAGTGCTGCTGACTTCGGAATCTATGGCTACACCTTC. Its protein product is CSAADFGIYGYTF.

This clonotype was seen a few times. The V and J genes are TRBV7-9 and TRBJ2-1, with 9 nucleotides matching TRBD1. The germline V gene has CDR1 SEHNR and CDR2 FQNEAQ (reference sequence). CDR3 size: 15 residues. J was trimmed by 8 bases and V by 1 base; bases with no gene match: 6. For the CDR3, the DNA is TGTGCCAGCAGCTTAGATGGACAGGGGTCTTATGAGCAGTTCTTC. It translates to CASSLDGQGSYEQFF.

The chain couples TRBV18 to TRBJ2-6; D tentatively reads TRBD1 or TRBD2 (5 bases each). This CDR3 is 16 amino acids long. The V end lost 6 bases, the J end lost 0 bases, and 12 bases lay between the germline ends. The germline CDR1 and CDR2 sequences are KGHSH and LQKENI. The CDR3 sequence: CASSYGTASGANVLTF. CDR3 DNA sequence: TGTGCCAGCTCTTACGGGACGGCCTCTGGGGCCAACGTCCTGACTTTC. Supplemented by reference TRBV18 and TRBJ2-6, the full variable domain reads NAGVMQNPRHLVRRRGQEARLRCSPMKGHSHVYWYRQLPEEGLKFMVYLQKENIIDESGMPKERFSAEFPKEGPSILRIQQVVRGDSAAYFCASSYGTASGANVLTFGAGSRLTVL.

There are a few counts of this clonotype. The gene calls are TRBV7-9 and TRBJ2-2; 7 bases match TRBD2. The CDR3 runs 14 residues. CDR1 is SEHNR, CDR2 FQNEAQ, per germline (reference sequence). Trimming removed 6 bases from V and 6 bases from J; junction bases left unmatched: 7. The CDR3 is CASRLAETAGELFF. The CDR3 nucleotides read TGTGCCAGCAGGCTAGCGGAAACGGCCGGGGAGCTGTTTTTT.

The chain carries TRBV5-6 and TRBJ2-1; unclear D gene. CDR3 length: 13 amino acids. Germline-derived CDR1 and CDR2 are SGHDT and YYEEEE. Deletions cut 5 bases from V and 7 bases from J, with 13 bases between. CDR3 region: CASSKGWQNEQFF. The CDR3 DNA sequence: TGTGCCAGCAGTAAGGGCTGGCAGAATGAGCAGTTCTTC.

This clonotype was picked up a small number of times. Written as DNA, the CDR3 is TGTGCCAGCAGCCCGGAAACCGGGACTAGTTCGTTTGAGCAGTTCTTC. This codes for CASSPETGTSSFEQFF. The chain links TRBV4-2 to TRBJ2-1; TRBD2 agrees at 8 bases. The V segment lost 4 bases and the J segment 9 bases; nucleotides outside the gene matches: 14. The germline V gene has CDR1 LGHNA and CDR2 YNFKEQ. CDR3 size: 16 residues.

This chain uses TRBV5-1 with TRBJ2-5; perhaps TRBD2 as D (5 bases). V was cut by 0 bases and J by 5 bases, with 14 bases left in between. Germline values: CDR1 SGHRS, CDR2 YFSETQ. The CDR3 runs to 15 residues. CDR3 amino acids: CASSLAAHTGETQYF. CDR3 nucleotide sequence: TGCGCCAGCAGCTTGGCCGCTCACACGGGGGAGACCCAGTACTTC.

This clonotype was detected only a few times. The V and J genes are TRBV5-1 and TRBJ1-2; possible D gene TRBD1, 5 bases. This CDR3 region has 14 residues. Looked up from germline, CDR1 is SGHRS and CDR2 is YFSETQ. The ends were cut back, 5 bases at V and 8 bases at J, with 19 bases in the middle. In DNA form, the CDR3 reads TGCGCCAGCAGGATCATCTCTAATGAGGGGGGCTACACCTTC. Translating it yields CASRIISNEGGYTF.

The chain employs TRBV29-1 and TRBJ1-2; 9 positions match TRBD1. The CDR3 is 11 residues long. J was trimmed by 7 bases and V by 6 bases; bases with no gene match: 3. Germline V gene sequence: CDR1 SQVTM, CDR2 ANQGSEA. The CDR3 DNA reads TGCAGCGTCGGACAGGGGCTTGGCTACACCTTC. This translates into CSVGQGLGYTF.

The chain joins TRBV12-3 or TRBV12-4 to TRBJ2-7; TRBD1 matches 7 bases. The length of the CDR3 is 14 residues. The V gene end was trimmed by 5 bases and the J gene end by 3 bases; junction bases not matched to a gene: 7. CDR3 loop: CASSGDSSVYEQYF. The CDR3 nucleotides are TGTGCCAGCAGTGGGGACAGTTCGGTCTACGAGCAGTACTTC.

This clonotype has at least ten counts. V and J are TRBV7-8 and TRBJ2-1, with a weak D call TRBD1 (6 bases). The V end lost 6 bases, the J end lost 4 bases, and 7 bases lay between the germline ends. CDR3 size: 12 residues. In germline, CDR1 is SGHVS, CDR2 FQNEAQ. CDR3 DNA: TGTGCCAGCAGTACAGGGTACAATGAGCAGTTCTTC. Amino acids: CASSTGYNEQFF.

This clonotype appeared a few times. The gene calls are TRBV10-3 and TRBJ2-1; 7 bases fit TRBD2. The CDR3 spans 16 residues. V shed 4 bases and J 8 bases; nucleotides not matched to a gene: 14. Germline CDR1 and CDR2: ENHRY and SYGVKD. The CDR3 loop reads CAISGPEGGPGDEQFF. DNA of the CDR3: TGTGCCATCAGTGGACCCGAGGGAGGGCCTGGGGATGAGCAGTTCTTC.

This clonotype appeared a few times. The rearrangement links TRBV5-4 to TRBJ2-7; D unclear. There are 13 residues in the CDR3. V lost 0 bases and J 5 bases, leaving 9 bases between the germline ends. CDR1 and CDR2 from the germline V gene are SGHNT and YYREEE (reference sequence). As DNA, the CDR3 is TGTGCCAGCAGCTTGGGCCTTAGGGACGAGCAGTACTTC. This codes for CASSLGLRDEQYF.

This clonotype has a count of ten or more. J is TRBJ1-1 and V is TRBV5-1; TRBD1 matches 8 bases. This CDR3 is 15 amino acids long. Germline trimming cut 3 bases from V and 4 bases from J; bases unmatched to any gene: 8. Germline loops: CDR1 SGHRS, CDR2 YFSETQ. The CDR3 coding sequence is TGCGCCAGCAGCTCCGGACAGGGTAAGGGCACTGAAGCTTTCTTT. This sequence encodes CASSSGQGKGTEAFF.

The chain carries TRBV20-1 and TRBJ2-1; 8 nucleotides agree with TRBD2. Trimming took 6 bases from V and 0 from J; bases not matched to a gene: 16. The CDR3 is 18 residues long. Germline V gene lookup returns CDR1 DFQATT and CDR2 SNEGSKA (reference sequence). CDR3: CSAPLWRGDSSSYNEQFF. Written as DNA, the CDR3 is TGCAGTGCCCCGTTGTGGCGGGGGGACTCTAGCTCCTACAATGAGCAGTTCTTC.

The sample holds a few counts of this clonotype. The chain combines TRBV4-2 with TRBJ2-7; possibly TRBD1 for D (6 bases). The length of the CDR3 is 16 residues. Germline V CDR1 and CDR2: LGHNA, YNFKEQ. V was cut by 1 base and J by 2 bases, with 15 bases left in between. The CDR3 nucleotides are TGTGCCAGCAGCCAAGGGCTCCGGGACACAACCTACGAGCAGTACTTC. Protein: CASSQGLRDTTYEQYF.

This clonotype was seen many times. This sequence joins TRBV20-1 and TRBJ1-2; TRBD1 is a possible D gene (5 bases). The CDR3 totals 12 residues. V shed 3 bases and J shed 8 bases, with 13 bases lying between them. Per the germline V gene, CDR1 is DFQATT and CDR2 is SNEGSKA (reference sequence). In DNA, the CDR3 is TGCAGTGCTAGCGATGGGACTAACGGCTACACCTTC. Protein: CSASDGTNGYTF.